The 8 T cell receptor beta chains listed next were all sequenced from one sample in a study of blood T cell repertoires in COVID-19. Using immunoSEQ multiplex PCR, the repertoire was profiled, and TCRdb retains in-frame clones only, with some absent. The data contain around 46,000 clones, roughly 86% of them singletons. The sample taken for sequencing was peripheral blood. Source of these receptors: a man aged 55 to 70 with active or convalescent COVID-19.

The J gene is TRBJ2-7, the V gene TRBV7-2; 8 positions agree with TRBD2. Trimming took 6 bases from V and 2 from J; bases not matched to a gene: 12. In germline, CDR1 is SGHTA, CDR2 FQGNSA. This CDR3 region has 16 residues. The CDR3 loop reads CASRPTSAGGPYEQYF. As DNA, the CDR3 is TGTGCCAGCAGACCCACATCCGCGGGGGGCCCCTACGAGCAGTACTTC.

This clone was counted ten times or more. The rearrangement links TRBV2 to TRBJ2-2; D not certain. The CDR3 totals 13 residues. V was pared by 4 bases and J by 6 bases, with 9 bases between. Germline values: CDR1 SNHLY, CDR2 FYNNEI. DNA of the CDR3: TGTGCCAGCAGTGCGGGTGTATCCGGGGAGCTGTTTTTT. As protein: CASSAGVSGELFF.

This sequence joins TRBV5-4 and TRBJ2-3; 8 bases line up with TRBD1. The junction had 2 bases not matched to a gene; V was cut back by 5 bases and J by 0 bases. Looked up from germline, CDR1 is SGHNT and CDR2 is YYREEE (reference sequence). This CDR3 comprises 14 residues. CDR3 region: CASSRDRSTDTQYF. CDR3 nucleotides: TGTGCCAGCAGTAGGGACAGGAGCACAGATACGCAGTATTTT.

V usage is TRBV27 and J usage is TRBJ1-5; D ambiguous. V was pared by 6 bases and J by 0 bases, with 21 bases between. Germline V gene data show CDR1 as MNHEY and CDR2 as SMNVEV (reference sequence). CDR3 length: 18 residues. The CDR3 sequence: CASRATRPGGYSNQPQHF. CDR3 nucleotide sequence: TGTGCCAGCAGAGCTACCAGACCCGGCGGGTATAGCAATCAGCCCCAGCATTTT.

CDR3 coding DNA: TGTGCCAGCAGCGCCATCAGAACCAACAGGGGTATCAACTATGGCTACACCTTC. The encoded protein is CASSAIRTNRGINYGYTF. This chain connects TRBV7-9 to TRBJ1-2; 7 bases agree with TRBD1. V dropped 5 bases and J dropped 2; count of bases not matched to a gene: 17. The CDR3 has 18 residues. CDR1 and CDR2 from the germline V gene are SEHNR and FQNEAQ (reference sequence).

This clone was found once. The V gene is TRBV6-4, the J gene TRBJ1-3, with D uncertain. This CDR3 contains 15 residues. CDR1 is MRHNA and CDR2 is SNTAGT in the germline V gene. Trimming took off 0 bases at V and 0 bases at J, with 6 bases between the two ends. In DNA, the CDR3 is TGTGCCAGCAGTGACTCTGACTTCTCTGGAAACACCATATATTTT. Translating it yields CASSDSDFSGNTIYF.

This clone has just a few counts. The V gene is TRBV24-1, the J gene TRBJ1-5; TRBD1 might be the D (5 bases). The germline V and J ends were trimmed by 9 bases and 6 bases, with 17 bases remaining between them. The germline V gene has CDR1 KGHDR and CDR2 SFDVKD. The CDR3 sequence is 14 residues long. The CDR3 DNA is TGTGCCACCTCCGGGGGGGGTCTTACTCAGCCCCAGCATTTT. Translating gives CATSGGGLTQPQHF.

The rearrangement uses TRBV19 and TRBJ1-3; no clear D gene. Germline CDR1 LNHDA, CDR2 SQIVND (reference sequence). Trimming took 6 bases from V and 0 from J, leaving 6 bases between them. The length of the CDR3 is 13 residues. CDR3 protein: CASRAYSGNTIYF. The DNA of the CDR3 is TGTGCCAGTAGAGCTTACTCTGGAAACACCATATATTTT.